This passage covers 2 T cell receptor beta chains from one sample sequenced in a study of CD8+ T cells in alopecia areata. RNA extraction and reverse transcription yielded cDNA as sequencing template. Sequencing was performed with immunoSEQ multiplex PCR; in TCRdb, only in-frame clones are kept and a portion is missing. The sample records hundreds of thousands of clones, 58% being singletons. The treatment here: oral pan-JAK inhibitor, 5-10 mg twice daily. Sequences were derived from CD4+ T cells sorted from blood, sampled at week 24, from a patient treated with tofacitinib. All receptors derive from a human donor with alopecia areata.

The CDR3 sequence is CASSEGVGSPLHF. Here the CDR3 DNA reads TGTGCCAGCAGTGAGGGGGTTGGTTCACCCCTCCACTTT. J is TRBJ1-6 and V is TRBV2, with a possible D match to TRBD1 (5 bases). The V and J ends lost 3 bases and 9 bases respectively, with 9 bases between them. This CDR3 spans 13 amino acids. From germline, CDR1 is SNHLY and CDR2 FYNNEI.

The V gene is TRBV5-4, the J gene TRBJ2-5; no firm D call. Germline V gene lookup returns CDR1 SGHNT and CDR2 YYREEE (reference sequence). V was pared by 2 bases and J by 2 bases, with 7 bases between. This CDR3 contains 13 residues. Here the CDR3 reads CASSFGFQETQYF. CDR3 nucleotides: TGTGCCAGCAGCTTCGGGTTTCAAGAGACCCAGTACTTC.